There are a few counts of the clone carrying this T cell receptor (beta chain). What it recognizes is unknown. The CDR3 length is 15 residues. V was pared by 4 bases and J by 2 bases, with 2 bases of the junction left unmatched. Germline V lookup: CDR1 SGHTA, CDR2 FQGTGA. This sample was included in a study of cytomegalovirus exposure and HLA in healthy donors. Overall study findings and caveats: Earlier results showed most TCR beta V segments being productive about 87% or about 30% of the time. With later analysis, a missense DCLRE1C variant became linked to TCR beta V- and J-gene trimming.

Primers: 60 Vbeta forward and 13 Jbeta reverse. Some clones are missing from TCRdb's copy, which holds only in-frame ones; the method was immunoSEQ multiplex PCR. Altogether approximately 160,000 clones are present, roughly 70% being singletons, with the ten largest covering 2.8%. Sequenced sample: PBMCs. The sequence derives from a woman in her thirties or forties in good health and CMV-seropositive. The chain recombines TRBV7-3 with TRBJ2-6, with 7 bases lining up with TRBD2. The CDR3 is CASSSGLAGANVLTF. The CDR3 DNA is TGTGCCAGCAGCTCTGGACTAGCTGGGGCCAACGTCCTGACTTTC.